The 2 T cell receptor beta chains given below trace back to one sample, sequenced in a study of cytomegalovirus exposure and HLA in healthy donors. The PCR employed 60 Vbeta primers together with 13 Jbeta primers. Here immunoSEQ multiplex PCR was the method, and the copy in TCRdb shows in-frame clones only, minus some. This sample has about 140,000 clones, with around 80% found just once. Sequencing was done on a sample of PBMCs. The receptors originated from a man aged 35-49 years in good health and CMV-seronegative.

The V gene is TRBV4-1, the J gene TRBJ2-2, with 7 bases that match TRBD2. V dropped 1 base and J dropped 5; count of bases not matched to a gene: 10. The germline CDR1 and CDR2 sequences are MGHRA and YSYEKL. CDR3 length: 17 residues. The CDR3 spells CASSQGGRVGDTGELFF. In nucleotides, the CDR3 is TGCGCCAGCAGCCAAGGAGGGAGGGTTGGCGATACCGGGGAGCTGTTTTTT.

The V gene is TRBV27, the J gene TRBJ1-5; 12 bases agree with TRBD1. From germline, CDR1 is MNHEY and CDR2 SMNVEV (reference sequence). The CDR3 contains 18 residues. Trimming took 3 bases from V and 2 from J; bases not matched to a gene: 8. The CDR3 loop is CASSFGTGGAFGNQPQHF. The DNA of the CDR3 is TGTGCCAGCAGTTTCGGGACAGGGGGCGCTTTTGGCAATCAGCCCCAGCATTTT.